This TCR beta chain appears in the sequencing data of a study of Graves' ophthalmopathy and Graves' hyperthyroidism. This CDR3 has 13 residues. The germline V gene encodes CDR1 ENHRY and CDR2 SYGVKD. Trimming shortened V by 10 bases and J by 5 bases, and 17 bases separated the two germline ends. For repertoire sequencing, the TCR beta CDR3 regions were amplified from RNA transcripts. RT-PCR in the first round used HTBI primers; a second-round multiplex PCR followed. TCRdb re-called the multiplex PCR reads through MiXCR, storing one row per CDR3 protein. The table records roughly 220,000 distinct CDR3 sequences, 45% of them present only once.

The gene calls are TRBV10-3 and TRBJ1-1; D possibly corresponds to TRBD1 (5 bases). The sample was peripheral blood. The clonotype originates from an adult man with Graves' ophthalmopathy. CDR3 sequence: CASRTGRITEAFF. As DNA, the CDR3 is TGTGCCAGCAGAACAGGCAGGATAACTGAAGCTTTCTTT.